This TCR beta chain was recorded in a study of blood T cell repertoires in COVID-19. At the level of the study: Samples of COVID-19 (acute and convalescent) were obtained from the United States, Italy and Spain. PBMCs, B-cell-depleted T cells, or T cells provided the cDNA or gDNA that made up the material.

This CDR3 has 10 residues. V lost 6 bases to trimming and J lost 4 bases, with 3 bases between them. The germline CDR1 and CDR2 sequences are LNHDA and SQIVND (reference sequence). Individuals aged about 18 to 89 years were recruited from approximately 22 US areas. Under the authors' procedure: Amplification with reference gene primers provided the estimates of nucleated cell counts. Libraries were prepared by immunoSEQ multiplex PCR; TCRdb keeps only in-frame clonotypes and omits some of them. That table is the source of V, J and clone size, and D and trimming were worked out from the DNA. The sample carries around 180,000 clones, roughly four fifths recorded once.

The receptor was derived from a man aged 50 or older who had recovered from COVID-19. The rearrangement links TRBV19 to TRBJ1-2, with unresolved D. Sequenced input: PBMCs or T cells enriched from blood (not recorded which). This CDR3 is CASSGYGYTF. As DNA, the CDR3 is TGTGCCAGTAGCGGCTATGGCTACACCTTC.